These T cell receptor beta chains were read from a single sample in a study of T cells in Graves' hyperthyroidism and ophthalmopathy. MiXCR was run by TCRdb on the multiplex PCR reads, yielding one entry per CDR3 protein. The table lists 340,000 or so distinct CDR3 sequences, roughly 15% of them singletons. Input material: blood. These receptors were obtained from a man younger than 45 with Graves' hyperthyroidism. The CDR3 runs from the conserved cysteine through the conserved F or W. The D gene is left open where the match is weak. Size is omitted from some rows. Given values are once, few, many or a class for expanded clones.

j_call: TRBJ2-1; d_call: -; cdr3_length: 14; v_call: TRBV7-9; clone_size: many; cdr3_nt: TGTGCCAGCAGCTTAGCGGGGTACTACAATGAGCAGTTCTTC; cdr3_aa: CASSLAGYYNEQFF
j_call: TRBJ1-1; d_call: -; cdr3_length: 14; v_call: TRBV19; clone_size: few; cdr3_nt: TGTGCCAGTAGTATAGGACACCCTTGGACTGAAGCTTTCTTT; cdr3_aa: CASSIGHPWTEAFF
j_call: TRBJ2-3; d_call: -; cdr3_length: 18; v_call: TRBV10-3; clone_size: few; cdr3_nt: TGTGCCATCAACTTACTTTACAGGAGACAAACTAGCACAGATACGCAGTATTTT; cdr3_aa: CAINLLYRRQTSTDTQYF
j_call: TRBJ2-2; d_call: -; cdr3_length: 16; v_call: TRBV4-1; clone_size: few; cdr3_nt: TGCGCCAGCAGCCAAGGAGGTGGGAGAAGAACCGGGGAGCTGTTTTTT; cdr3_aa: CASSQGGGRRTGELFF
j_call: TRBJ2-6; d_call: -; cdr3_length: 12; v_call: TRBV28; clone_size: many; cdr3_nt: TGTGCCAGCAGTTTTGGGGCCAACGTCCTGACTTTC; cdr3_aa: CASSFGANVLTF
j_call: TRBJ1-2; d_call: -; cdr3_length: 14; v_call: TRBV20-1; clone_size: few; cdr3_nt: TGCAGTGCTAGAGATCCCCGGGTGGGGGTAGGCTACACCTTC; cdr3_aa: CSARDPRVGVGYTF
j_call: TRBJ1-2; d_call: -; cdr3_length: 14; v_call: TRBV28; clone_size: many; cdr3_nt: TGTGCCAGCCGAGCCGGTCAGGCCAACTATGGCTACACCTTC; cdr3_aa: CASRAGQANYGYTF
j_call: TRBJ2-7; d_call: -; cdr3_length: 12; v_call: TRBV2; clone_size: -; cdr3_nt: TGTGCCTACAGCCCCACAGCCTACGAGCAGTACTTC; cdr3_aa: CAYSPTAYEQYF
j_call: TRBJ2-1; d_call: TRBD2; cdr3_length: 17; v_call: TRBV6-5; clone_size: -; cdr3_nt: TGTGCCAGCAGTTACTCGGAGCGGGAGGGAGGGTACAATGAGCAGTTCTTC; cdr3_aa: CASSYSEREGGYNEQFF
j_call: TRBJ2-7; d_call: TRBD1; cdr3_length: 15; v_call: TRBV29-1; clone_size: many; cdr3_nt: TGCAGCGTTGAAGACTGGGGGACAGAAGCCTACGAGCAGTACTTC; cdr3_aa: CSVEDWGTEAYEQYF
j_call: TRBJ2-3; d_call: TRBD2; cdr3_length: 16; v_call: TRBV20-1; clone_size: -; cdr3_nt: TGCAGTGCTAGAGCCATGGGACTAGCGGTGTCAGATACGCAGTATTTT; cdr3_aa: CSARAMGLAVSDTQYF
j_call: TRBJ2-1; d_call: TRBD2; cdr3_length: 19; v_call: TRBV2; clone_size: -; cdr3_nt: TGTGCCAGCAGCTACGGGACTAGCGGACTAGGGGGCTCCTACAATGAGCAGTTCTTC; cdr3_aa: CASSYGTSGLGGSYNEQFF
j_call: TRBJ2-7; d_call: TRBD2; cdr3_length: 14; v_call: TRBV11-2; clone_size: -; cdr3_nt: TGTGCCAGCAGCGCCTCCGTGGGAGGGTACGAGCAGTACTTC; cdr3_aa: CASSASVGGYEQYF
j_call: TRBJ2-7; d_call: TRBD1; cdr3_length: 17; v_call: TRBV7-9; clone_size: -; cdr3_nt: TGTGCCAGCAGCGGGCCACGACAGGGAACCTTCTCCTACGAGCAGTACTTC; cdr3_aa: CASSGPRQGTFSYEQYF
j_call: TRBJ2-2; d_call: -; cdr3_length: 15; v_call: TRBV5-1; clone_size: few; cdr3_nt: TGCGCCAGCAGCTTGGCCCCCCCGAACACCGGGGAGCTGTTTTTT; cdr3_aa: CASSLAPPNTGELFF
j_call: TRBJ2-1; d_call: TRBD2; cdr3_length: 13; v_call: TRBV20-1; clone_size: many; cdr3_nt: TGCAGTGCTCGCGGACTAGCGGAGGTAGAGCAGTTCTTC; cdr3_aa: CSARGLAEVEQFF
j_call: TRBJ2-2; d_call: -; cdr3_length: 14; v_call: TRBV6-5; clone_size: few; cdr3_nt: TGTGCCAGCAGTTACCGAGGGATCACCGGGGAGCTGTTTTTT; cdr3_aa: CASSYRGITGELFF
j_call: TRBJ1-2; d_call: -; cdr3_length: 13; v_call: TRBV7-9; clone_size: many; cdr3_nt: TGTGCCAGCAGATCGACCACCCGTCACGGCTACACCTTC; cdr3_aa: CASRSTTRHGYTF
j_call: TRBJ2-1; d_call: TRBD1; cdr3_length: 17; v_call: TRBV5-1; clone_size: many; cdr3_nt: TGCGCCAGCACCCGGGACAGGGATAGAGAGGGAGGCTATGAGCAGTTCTTC; cdr3_aa: CASTRDRDREGGYEQFF
j_call: TRBJ1-5; d_call: TRBD1; cdr3_length: 15; v_call: TRBV7-9; clone_size: -; cdr3_nt: TGTGCCAGCAGCTCTGGGACAGGGAGCAATCAGCCCCAGCATTTT; cdr3_aa: CASSSGTGSNQPQHF
j_call: TRBJ2-1; d_call: -; cdr3_length: 14; v_call: TRBV2; clone_size: many; cdr3_nt: TGTGCCAGCAGTGAGACGGCACAGCTCAATGAGCAGTTCTTC; cdr3_aa: CASSETAQLNEQFF
j_call: TRBJ2-1; d_call: TRBD2; cdr3_length: 17; v_call: TRBV19; clone_size: -; cdr3_nt: TGTGCCAGTAGTTCGAGCGGGAGGGTGAGCTCCTACAATGAGCAGTTCTTC; cdr3_aa: CASSSSGRVSSYNEQFF
j_call: TRBJ2-3; d_call: -; cdr3_length: 12; v_call: TRBV12-3/TRBV12-4; clone_size: many; cdr3_nt: TGTGCCAGCAGTCGGTTAGGGGATACGCAGTATTTT; cdr3_aa: CASSRLGDTQYF
j_call: TRBJ2-5; d_call: TRBD2; cdr3_length: 14; v_call: TRBV20-1; clone_size: many; cdr3_nt: TGCAGTGCTAAGGGACTAGCGTACCAAGAGACCCAGTACTTC; cdr3_aa: CSAKGLAYQETQYF
j_call: TRBJ2-1; d_call: TRBD1; cdr3_length: 15; v_call: TRBV11-2; clone_size: many; cdr3_nt: TGTGCCAGCAGCTCCCGGGACAGGGGAGAGGAGGAGCAGTTCTTC; cdr3_aa: CASSSRDRGEEEQFF
j_call: TRBJ1-2; d_call: -; cdr3_length: 13; v_call: TRBV7-9; clone_size: many; cdr3_nt: TGTGCCATTCAGCAGGGCCCGGACTATGGCTACACCTTC; cdr3_aa: CAIQQGPDYGYTF
j_call: TRBJ2-2; d_call: TRBD1; cdr3_length: 20; v_call: TRBV19; clone_size: -; cdr3_nt: TGTGCCAGTAGCCTTTATCCCGGGACAGGGGGCCCTCCTCAGACCGGGGAGCTGTTTTTT; cdr3_aa: CASSLYPGTGGPPQTGELFF
j_call: TRBJ2-1; d_call: TRBD1; cdr3_length: 15; v_call: TRBV7-3; clone_size: -; cdr3_nt: TGTGCCAGCAGCTTAGAGGACAGGGTCGACAATGAGCAGTTCTTC; cdr3_aa: CASSLEDRVDNEQFF
j_call: TRBJ2-7; d_call: -; cdr3_length: 14; v_call: TRBV28; clone_size: -; cdr3_nt: TGTGCCAGCAGTTTTGGTCAGACTACCGGGGAGCAGTACTTC; cdr3_aa: CASSFGQTTGEQYF
j_call: TRBJ1-2; d_call: -; cdr3_length: 14; v_call: TRBV3-1; clone_size: many; cdr3_nt: TGTGCCAGCAGCGAACCCGGTCTTAACTATGGCTACACCTTC; cdr3_aa: CASSEPGLNYGYTF
j_call: TRBJ2-3; d_call: TRBD2; cdr3_length: 17; v_call: TRBV20-1; clone_size: many; cdr3_nt: TGCAGTGCTAGTTGGGCTAGCGGGAAGGGGGGCACAGATACGCAGTATTTT; cdr3_aa: CSASWASGKGGTDTQYF
j_call: TRBJ1-1; d_call: -; cdr3_length: 12; v_call: TRBV7-2; clone_size: -; cdr3_nt: TGTGCCAGCAGCTTACATGGGGGCGAAGCTTTCTTT; cdr3_aa: CASSLHGGEAFF
j_call: TRBJ2-3; d_call: TRBD1; cdr3_length: 14; v_call: TRBV5-6; clone_size: -; cdr3_nt: TGTGCCAGCAGCTCAGGGGGTCCCCACAATACGCAGTATTTT; cdr3_aa: CASSSGGPHNTQYF
j_call: TRBJ2-6; d_call: -; cdr3_length: 16; v_call: TRBV6-5; clone_size: once; cdr3_nt: TGTGCCAGCAGTTATGCGGGGGCGCCTGGGGCCAACGTCCTGACTTTC; cdr3_aa: CASSYAGAPGANVLTF
j_call: TRBJ2-5; d_call: TRBD2; cdr3_length: 16; v_call: TRBV4-1; clone_size: many; cdr3_nt: TGCGCCAGCAGCCAAGCTCAGTTAGCGGGAACAGAGACCCAGTACTTC; cdr3_aa: CASSQAQLAGTETQYF
j_call: TRBJ2-2; d_call: -; cdr3_length: 16; v_call: TRBV7-9; clone_size: few; cdr3_nt: TGTGCCAGCAGCGAAAGGGGGTTGATAGTAACCGGGGAGCTGTTTTTT; cdr3_aa: CASSERGLIVTGELFF
j_call: TRBJ2-2; d_call: -; cdr3_length: 16; v_call: TRBV7-8; clone_size: many; cdr3_nt: TGTGCCAGCAGCGGAGCAAGGGGTAGGGACACCGGGGAGCTGTTTTTT; cdr3_aa: CASSGARGRDTGELFF
j_call: TRBJ2-7; d_call: -; cdr3_length: 17; v_call: TRBV11-2; clone_size: many; cdr3_nt: TGTGCCAGCAGCTTGCCCGACCCGGGACTTAAATCCGGCGAGCAGTACTTC; cdr3_aa: CASSLPDPGLKSGEQYF
j_call: TRBJ1-2; d_call: -; cdr3_length: 14; v_call: TRBV5-1; clone_size: few; cdr3_nt: TGCGCCAGCAGCCGGGACGGCCGTAACTATGGCTACACCTTC; cdr3_aa: CASSRDGRNYGYTF
j_call: TRBJ2-1; d_call: -; cdr3_length: 14; v_call: TRBV11-2; clone_size: many; cdr3_nt: TGTGCCAGCAGCTTAGCGGCCACGAACAATGAGCAGTTCTTC; cdr3_aa: CASSLAATNNEQFF
j_call: TRBJ1-5; d_call: -; cdr3_length: 12; v_call: TRBV24-1; clone_size: few; cdr3_nt: TGTGCCACCAGTGTAGGGGATCAGCCCCAGCATTTT; cdr3_aa: CATSVGDQPQHF
j_call: TRBJ2-7; d_call: TRBD2; cdr3_length: 16; v_call: TRBV5-6; clone_size: -; cdr3_nt: TGTGCCAGCAGCCCTACGGGTGCGGGAGGCTCCTACGAGCAGTACTTC; cdr3_aa: CASSPTGAGGSYEQYF
j_call: TRBJ1-1; d_call: TRBD1; cdr3_length: 14; v_call: TRBV9; clone_size: -; cdr3_nt: TGTGCCAGCAGCGTACAGGGGGCGGGCACTGAAGCTTTCTTT; cdr3_aa: CASSVQGAGTEAFF
j_call: TRBJ1-2; d_call: -; cdr3_length: 15; v_call: TRBV2; clone_size: many; cdr3_nt: TGTGCCAGCAGTGAAGGCGGGGGTCAGAACTATGGCTACACCTTC; cdr3_aa: CASSEGGGQNYGYTF
j_call: TRBJ2-1; d_call: TRBD1; cdr3_length: 16; v_call: TRBV6-4; clone_size: many; cdr3_nt: TGTGCCAGCAGTGACTCAGGGACAGGGGACTACAATGAGCAGTTCTTC; cdr3_aa: CASSDSGTGDYNEQFF
j_call: TRBJ1-4; d_call: -; cdr3_length: 15; v_call: TRBV6-1; clone_size: few; cdr3_nt: TGTGCCAGCAGTGAAGCGTTCGGGGTTGAGGAAAAACTGTTTTTT; cdr3_aa: CASSEAFGVEEKLFF
j_call: TRBJ2-7; d_call: TRBD1; cdr3_length: 15; v_call: TRBV12-3/TRBV12-4; clone_size: -; cdr3_nt: TGTGCCAGCAGTTCCACAGCTCAGGGGGCGGTCGAGCAGTACTTC; cdr3_aa: CASSSTAQGAVEQYF
j_call: TRBJ1-2; d_call: -; cdr3_length: 14; v_call: TRBV28; clone_size: many; cdr3_nt: TGTGCCAGCAGTTTATATCGGGATCGGAATGGCTACACCTTC; cdr3_aa: CASSLYRDRNGYTF
j_call: TRBJ2-4; d_call: -; cdr3_length: 15; v_call: TRBV11-2; clone_size: many; cdr3_nt: TGTGCCAGCAGCTCCCACTGGCTAGCCAAAAACATTCAGTACTTC; cdr3_aa: CASSSHWLAKNIQYF
j_call: TRBJ2-1; d_call: TRBD1; cdr3_length: 14; v_call: TRBV7-9; clone_size: many; cdr3_nt: TGTGCCAGCGGAGACTGGACAGGGTTGGATGAGCAGTTCTTC; cdr3_aa: CASGDWTGLDEQFF
j_call: TRBJ2-1; d_call: TRBD2; cdr3_length: 14; v_call: TRBV20-1; clone_size: -; cdr3_nt: TGCAGTGCTGCCCTAGCGGGCCTCTACAATGAGCAGTTCTTC; cdr3_aa: CSAALAGLYNEQFF
j_call: TRBJ2-7; d_call: -; cdr3_length: 13; v_call: TRBV11-2; clone_size: -; cdr3_nt: TGTGCCAGCAGCCCTCAACAGGAGGGAGAGCAGTACTTC; cdr3_aa: CASSPQQEGEQYF
j_call: TRBJ2-3; d_call: -; cdr3_length: 14; v_call: TRBV28; clone_size: many; cdr3_nt: TGTGCCAGCAGTTGGACTGGTAGCACAGATACGCAGTATTTT; cdr3_aa: CASSWTGSTDTQYF
j_call: TRBJ2-1; d_call: TRBD2; cdr3_length: 15; v_call: TRBV18; clone_size: many; cdr3_nt: TGTGCCAGCTCTGGGACTAGCGGGAGAGACAATGAGCAGTTCTTC; cdr3_aa: CASSGTSGRDNEQFF
j_call: TRBJ1-5; d_call: -; cdr3_length: 13; v_call: TRBV12-3/TRBV12-4; clone_size: few; cdr3_nt: TGTGCCAGCAGTTTAGCAGAGAGTCAGCCCCAGCATTTT; cdr3_aa: CASSLAESQPQHF
j_call: TRBJ1-1; d_call: -; cdr3_length: 14; v_call: TRBV7-9; clone_size: few; cdr3_nt: TGTGCCAGCAGCTTCCGAATAGACGGGACGGACGCTTTCTTT; cdr3_aa: CASSFRIDGTDAFF
j_call: TRBJ2-1; d_call: TRBD2; cdr3_length: 14; v_call: TRBV20-1; clone_size: few; cdr3_nt: TGCAGTGCTGTCCTTAGCGGGGCGTACAATGAGCAGTTCTTC; cdr3_aa: CSAVLSGAYNEQFF
j_call: TRBJ2-2; d_call: -; cdr3_length: 15; v_call: TRBV27; clone_size: few; cdr3_nt: TGTGCCAGCGGAGATGGGACGGTGCCGACCGGGGAGCTGTTTTTT; cdr3_aa: CASGDGTVPTGELFF
j_call: TRBJ2-7; d_call: TRBD2; cdr3_length: 15; v_call: TRBV20-1; clone_size: many; cdr3_nt: TGCAGTGCTAGGAGCGGCGGGAGGGCAACATACGAGCAGTACTTC; cdr3_aa: CSARSGGRATYEQYF
j_call: TRBJ2-1; d_call: -; cdr3_length: 17; v_call: TRBV5-6; clone_size: -; cdr3_nt: TGTGCCAGCAGCTTATTTCTAGCGTTGAGCTCCTACAATGAGCAGTTCTTC; cdr3_aa: CASSLFLALSSYNEQFF